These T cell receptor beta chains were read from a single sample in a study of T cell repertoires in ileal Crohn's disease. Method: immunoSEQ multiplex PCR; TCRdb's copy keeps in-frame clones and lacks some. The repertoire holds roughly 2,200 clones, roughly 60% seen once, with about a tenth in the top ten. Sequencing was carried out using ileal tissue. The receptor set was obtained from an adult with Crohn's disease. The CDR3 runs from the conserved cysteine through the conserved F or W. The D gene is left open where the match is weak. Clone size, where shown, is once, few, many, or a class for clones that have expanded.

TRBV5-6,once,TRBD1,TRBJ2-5,CASSRDRAGSGTQYF,TGTGCCAGCAGTAGGGACAGGGCGGGGTCCGGGACCCAGTACTTC
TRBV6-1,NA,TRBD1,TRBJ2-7,CASTTGLSYEQYF,TGTGCCAGCACGACAGGGTTATCCTACGAGCAGTACTTC
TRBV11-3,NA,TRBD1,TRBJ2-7,CASSLLRDRQYEQYF,TGTGCCAGCAGCTTGCTGAGGGACAGGCAATACGAGCAGTACTTC
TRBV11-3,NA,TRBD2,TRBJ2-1,CASSFSGMKNNEQFF,TGTGCCAGCAGCTTTAGCGGGATGAAGAACAATGAGCAGTTCTTC
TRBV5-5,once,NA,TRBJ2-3,CASSLGQVNTDTQYF,TGTGCCAGCAGCTTGGGGCAGGTGAACACAGATACGCAGTATTTT
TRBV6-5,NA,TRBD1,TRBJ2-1,CASSPDRRHEQFF,TGTGCCAGCAGCCCGGACAGGCGCCATGAGCAGTTCTTC
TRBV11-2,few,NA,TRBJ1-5,CASSLTGGLGEIQPQHF,TGTGCCAGCAGCTTAACCGGTGGCCTGGGCGAAATTCAGCCCCAGCATTTT
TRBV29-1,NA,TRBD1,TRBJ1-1,CSVSVGTVEAFF,TGCAGCGTTAGCGTTGGGACAGTTGAAGCTTTCTTT
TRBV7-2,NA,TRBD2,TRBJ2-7,CASRRRAGGNYEQYF,TGTGCCAGCAGACGGCGAGCGGGAGGCAATTACGAGCAGTACTTC
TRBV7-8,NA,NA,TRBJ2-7,CASSLITGLKALEQYF,TGTGCCAGCAGCTTAATTACGGGATTAAAGGCCCTCGAGCAGTACTTC
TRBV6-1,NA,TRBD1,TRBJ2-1,CASKRTGAGEQFF,TGTGCCAGCAAAAGGACAGGGGCTGGGGAGCAGTTCTTC
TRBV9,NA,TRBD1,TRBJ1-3,CASSALQGARGNTIYF,TGTGCCAGCAGCGCCCTACAGGGGGCGCGGGGAAACACCATATATTTT
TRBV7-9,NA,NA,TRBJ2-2,CASSNPGGQGPLDTGELFF,TGTGCCAGCTCAAATCCCGGGGGGCAGGGACCCCTAGACACCGGGGAGCTGTTTTTT
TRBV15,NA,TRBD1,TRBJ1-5,CATSRGRGTGAEGTAQHF,TGTGCCACCAGCAGGGGAAGGGGGACAGGGGCGGAAGGTACGGCCCAGCATTTT
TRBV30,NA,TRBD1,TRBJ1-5,CAWRGQGGQPQHF,TGTGCCTGGAGGGGACAGGGTGGCCAGCCCCAGCATTTT
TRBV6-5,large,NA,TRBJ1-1,CASSRSPTGNTEAFF,TGTGCCAGCAGTCGTTCACCTACAGGGAACACTGAAGCTTTCTTT
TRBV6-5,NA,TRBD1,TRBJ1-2,CASSSETGHYGYTF,TGTGCCAGCAGCTCAGAGACAGGGCACTATGGCTACACCTTC
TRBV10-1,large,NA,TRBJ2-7,CASSRDTASYEQYF,TGCGCCAGCAGCCGGGACACTGCCTCCTACGAGCAGTACTTC
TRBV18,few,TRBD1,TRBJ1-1,CASSPRKGQGITEAFF,TGTGCCAGCTCACCAAGAAAGGGACAGGGTATTACTGAAGCTTTCTTT
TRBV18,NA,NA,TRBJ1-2,CASSAEVGLGYTF,TGTGCCAGCTCAGCTGAGGTGGGGCTTGGCTACACCTTC
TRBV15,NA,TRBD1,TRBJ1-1,CATSRAGQGSTEAFF,TGTGCCACCAGCAGAGCTGGACAGGGGTCCACTGAAGCTTTCTTT
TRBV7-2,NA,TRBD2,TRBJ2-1,CASSLEGGRALNEQFF,TGTGCCAGCAGCTTAGAAGGCGGGAGGGCCCTGAATGAGCAGTTCTTC
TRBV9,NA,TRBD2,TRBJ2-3,CASSVGGLAGFTDTQYF,TGTGCCAGCAGCGTAGGTGGGTTAGCGGGATTCACAGATACGCAGTATTTT
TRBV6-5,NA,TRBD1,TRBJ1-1,CASSHRGEAFF,TGTGCCAGCAGCCACAGGGGGGAAGCTTTCTTT
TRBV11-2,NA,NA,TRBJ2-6,CASSLRGGEVSGANVLTF,TGTGCCAGCAGCTTAAGGGGCGGGGAGGTTTCTGGGGCCAACGTCCTGACTTTC
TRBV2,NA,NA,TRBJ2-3,CASGRRGAMTDTQYF,TGTGCCAGCGGCCGCAGGGGAGCGATGACAGATACGCAGTATTTT
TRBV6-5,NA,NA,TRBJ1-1,CASSPLGRGNTEAFF,TGTGCCAGCAGTCCCCTTGGCAGGGGGAACACTGAAGCTTTCTTT
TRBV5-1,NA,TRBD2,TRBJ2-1,CASRGGLAGDNEQFF,TGCGCCAGCAGGGGGGGGCTAGCGGGAGACAATGAGCAGTTCTTC
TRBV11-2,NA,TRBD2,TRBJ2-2,CASSPPPSGRASGELFF,TGTGCCAGCAGCCCCCCCCCTAGCGGGAGGGCCTCCGGGGAGCTGTTTTTT
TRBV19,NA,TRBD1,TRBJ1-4,CASSTGQAPTNEKLFF,TGTGCCAGTAGCACCGGACAGGCTCCAACTAATGAAAAACTGTTTTTT
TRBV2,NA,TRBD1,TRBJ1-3,CASREGQGGLSGNTIYF,TGTGCCAGCAGGGAGGGACAGGGGGGACTCTCTGGAAACACCATATATTTT
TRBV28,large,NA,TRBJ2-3,CASSPGSITDTQYF,TGTGCCAGCAGCCCGGGAAGCATCACAGATACGCAGTATTTT
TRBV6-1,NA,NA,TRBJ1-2,CASEKAGTTNYGYTF,TGTGCCAGCGAAAAGGCCGGGACAACTAACTATGGCTACACCTTC
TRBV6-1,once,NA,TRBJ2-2,CASSEELLQGLNTGELFF,TGTGCCAGCAGTGAAGAATTATTACAGGGATTGAACACCGGGGAGCTGTTTTTT
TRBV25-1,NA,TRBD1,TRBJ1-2,CASSGDSTANYGYTF,TGTGCCAGCAGTGGGGACAGTACAGCTAACTATGGCTACACCTTC
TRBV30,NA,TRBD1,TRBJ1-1,CAWATGATEAFF,TGTGCCTGGGCTACAGGGGCGACTGAAGCTTTCTTT